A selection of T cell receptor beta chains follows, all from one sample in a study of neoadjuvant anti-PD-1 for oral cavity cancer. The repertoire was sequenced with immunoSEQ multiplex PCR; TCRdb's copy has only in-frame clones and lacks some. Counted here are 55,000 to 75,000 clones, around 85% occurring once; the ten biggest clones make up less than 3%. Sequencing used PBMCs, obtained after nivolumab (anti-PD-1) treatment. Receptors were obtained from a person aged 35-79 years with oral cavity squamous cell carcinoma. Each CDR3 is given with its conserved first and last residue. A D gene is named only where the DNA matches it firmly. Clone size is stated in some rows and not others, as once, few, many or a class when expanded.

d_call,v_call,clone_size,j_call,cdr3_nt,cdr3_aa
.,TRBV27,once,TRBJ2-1,TGTGCCAGCAGTTTATTCTTTGGGGGTAATGAGCAGTTCTTC,CASSLFFGGNEQFF
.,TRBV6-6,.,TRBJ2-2,TGTGCCAGCAGTTACGGGGCGAACACCGGGGAGCTGTTTTTT,CASSYGANTGELFF
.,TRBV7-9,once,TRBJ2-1,TGTGCCAGCAGCCTCAGGGTTTTGGACAATGAGCAGTTCTTC,CASSLRVLDNEQFF
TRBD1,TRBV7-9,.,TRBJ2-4,TGTGCCAGCAGCCGACTCGGACAGGGGGAGGCAAACATTCAGTACTTC,CASSRLGQGEANIQYF
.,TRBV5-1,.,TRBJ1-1,TGCGCCAGCAGCTTGGAGGGGGGGAACCCTGAAGCTTTCTTT,CASSLEGGNPEAFF
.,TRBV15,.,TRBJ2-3,TGTGCCACCAGCCCACGGGACCTCAGGGGAGATACGCAGTATTTT,CATSPRDLRGDTQYF
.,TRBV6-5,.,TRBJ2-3,TGTGCCAGCAGTTATGACGGGACTAGGGGGCCTTGGCAGTATTTT,CASSYDGTRGPWQYF
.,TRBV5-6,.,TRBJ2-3,TGTGCCAGCAGCTTGGGGTCAGGGGGGTGGACAGATACGCAGTATTTT,CASSLGSGGWTDTQYF
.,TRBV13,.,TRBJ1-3,TGTGCCAGCAGCTTGCAGTGGGGCTCTGGAAACACCATATATTTT,CASSLQWGSGNTIYF
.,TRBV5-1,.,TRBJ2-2,TGCGCCAGCAGCTTGAGCATGGGGTTCACCGGGGAGCTGTTTTTT,CASSLSMGFTGELFF
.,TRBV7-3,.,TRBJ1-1,TGTGCCAGCAGCATCCATTCGGGAGGGGTCACTGAAGCTTTCTTT,CASSIHSGGVTEAFF
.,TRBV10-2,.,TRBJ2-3,TGCGCCAGCAGAGGGGAACTATGGGACACCCTAGTCCTTACAGATACGCAGTATTTT,CASRGELWDTLVLTDTQYF
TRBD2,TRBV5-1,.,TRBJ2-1,TGCGCCAGCAGCTTTTCGCTAGCGGGCTCCTACAATGAGCAGTTCTTC,CASSFSLAGSYNEQFF
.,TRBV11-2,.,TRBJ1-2,TGTGCCAGCAGCTCCTCAGGGTTATACGGCTACACCTTC,CASSSSGLYGYTF
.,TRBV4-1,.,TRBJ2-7,TGCGCCAGCAGCCAAGGTTCTACCCGATCCTTGGGCGAGCAGTACTTC,CASSQGSTRSLGEQYF
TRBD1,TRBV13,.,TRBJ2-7,TGTGCCAGCAGCTTTCGACAGGGGCATCTCCACGAGCAGTACTTC,CASSFRQGHLHEQYF
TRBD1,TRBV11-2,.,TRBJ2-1,TGTGCCAGCAGACCCAACAGGGGTAAGTTTGAGCAGTTCTTC,CASRPNRGKFEQFF
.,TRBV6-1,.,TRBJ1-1,TGTGCCAGCAGTAGGCCCGGGACACCTAACACTGAAGCTTTCTTT,CASSRPGTPNTEAFF
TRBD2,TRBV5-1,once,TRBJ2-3,TGCGCCAGCAGCTTGGAGGTGGGGGGGGCGCAGTATTTT,CASSLEVGGAQYF
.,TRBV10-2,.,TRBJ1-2,TGCGCCAGCAGCCAAACATTTAACGCGGGCTACACCTTC,CASSQTFNAGYTF
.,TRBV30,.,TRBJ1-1,TGTGCCTGGAGTGTACGCCAGACGAACACTGAAGCTTTCTTT,CAWSVRQTNTEAFF
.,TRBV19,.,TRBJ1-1,TGTGCCAGTAGTACCCAGGGGCCCTTGGGCACTGAAGCTTTCTTT,CASSTQGPLGTEAFF